The 24 T cell receptor beta chains below all came from one sample that was sequenced in a study of T cell responses to AZD1222 COVID-19 vaccine. Profiling relied on immunoSEQ multiplex PCR, and the TCRdb table lists in-frame clones only, not all of them. The sample consists of approximately 64,000 clones, about 83% of them appearing once. The input for sequencing was peripheral blood, taken on day 0 of AZD1222 vaccination. These receptors all stem from an adult in good health.

The rearrangement links TRBV5-1 to TRBJ2-5; D is ambiguous. Between the trimmed V and J ends, which lost 0 bases and 5 bases, there was a span of 8 bases. This CDR3 is 13 amino acids long. Germline CDR1 and CDR2: SGHRS and YFSETQ. In nucleotides, the CDR3 is TGCGCCAGCAGCTTGGCCTTGAGCGAGACCCAGTACTTC. This gives the protein CASSLALSETQYF.

The chain carries TRBV18 and TRBJ2-5, with TRBD2 as a possible D gene (6 bases). Germline V gene data show CDR1 as KGHSH and CDR2 as LQKENI. The V end lost 3 bases, the J end lost 4 bases, and 12 bases lay between the germline ends. The CDR3 extends over 14 amino acids. CDR3 sequence reads: CASSPGAGRETQYF. CDR3 sequence (DNA): TGTGCCAGCTCACCTGGGGCGGGGAGAGAGACCCAGTACTTC.

The gene calls are TRBV6-5 and TRBJ1-6; D might be TRBD1 (5 bases). The CDR3 extends over 13 amino acids. In germline, CDR1 is MNHEY, CDR2 SVGAGI. V was pared by 2 bases and J by 9 bases, with 8 bases between. CDR3 sequence (DNA): TGTGCCAGCAGTTACGGGGGAGGTTCACCCCTCCACTTT. This codes for CASSYGGGSPLHF.

The rearrangement links TRBV6-6 to TRBJ1-2; 10 bases fit TRBD1. Germline CDR1 is MNHNY and CDR2 is SVGAGI (reference sequence). The CDR3 is 14 residues long. After removal of 5 bases from V and 3 bases from J, the junction contained 3 bases not matched to a gene. CDR3 protein: CASSHGQGDYGYTF. The DNA for the CDR3 is TGTGCCAGCAGTCATGGACAGGGGGACTATGGCTACACCTTC.

This clone was observed a few times. The V gene is TRBV27, the J gene TRBJ1-1, with a possible D match to TRBD1 (5 bases). The CDR3 has 14 amino acids. The germline V gene encodes CDR1 MNHEY and CDR2 SMNVEV (reference sequence). V lost 6 bases and J lost 7, with 18 bases in between. The CDR3 reads CASSPSQGGFEAFF. The CDR3 DNA reads as TGTGCCAGCAGCCCCTCGCAGGGCGGGTTTGAAGCTTTCTTT.

The chain recombines TRBV28 with TRBJ2-3, with TRBD1 matching over 8 bases. V shed 7 bases and J 7 bases; nucleotides not matched to a gene: 13. Germline loops: CDR1 MDHEN, CDR2 SYDVKM. The CDR3 has 15 amino acids. The CDR3 region has the DNA TGTGCCAGCACTCCGGCAGGGGGCCGATCGTATACGCAGTATTTT. This translates into CASTPAGGRSYTQYF.

This clone was counted only a few times. The chain combines TRBV29-1 with TRBJ2-5; 12 nucleotides line up with TRBD2. The V and J ends lost 7 bases and 5 bases, in that order; junction bases with no gene match: 5. Germline V gene sequence: CDR1 SQVTM, CDR2 ANQGSEA. This CDR3 is built from 13 residues. DNA of the CDR3: TGCAGCGCTAGCGGGGGGGCCCCCGAGACCCAGTACTTC. This encodes CSASGGAPETQYF.

The chain recombines TRBV6-2 or TRBV6-3 with TRBJ2-7, with 7 nucleotides matching TRBD1. V lost 3 bases and J lost 0; bases outside the gene matches: 8. Per germline, CDR1 MNHEY and CDR2 SVGEGT. The CDR3 loop spans 16 amino acids. CDR3 residues: CASSYSGQQNSYEQYF. As DNA, the CDR3 is TGTGCCAGCAGTTATTCGGGACAGCAAAACTCCTACGAGCAGTACTTC.

Here the CDR3 DNA reads TGTGCCAGCAGCTGGGCGACAGCGTTTGAGGGCTACACCTTC. Amino acids: CASSWATAFEGYTF. The V gene is TRBV7-2, the J gene TRBJ1-2; possibly TRBD1 for D (5 bases). The CDR3 is 14 amino acids. V shed 4 bases and J shed 8 bases, with 17 bases lying between them. Germline CDR1 reads SGHTA; CDR2 reads FQGNSA.

The chain links TRBV30 to TRBJ1-2, with TRBD1 as a possible D gene (5 bases). CDR1 GTSNPN and CDR2 SVGIG come from the germline V gene (reference sequence). The CDR3 covers 14 residues. V was shortened by 0 bases and J by 7 bases, with 15 bases between the two germline ends. The CDR3 protein is CAWSVQGISGGYTF. In nucleotides, the CDR3 is TGTGCCTGGAGTGTGCAGGGAATCTCGGGTGGCTACACCTTC.

The chain carries TRBV10-2 and TRBJ1-6; a weak D match, TRBD1 (5 bases). Germline CDR1 and CDR2: WSHSY and SAAADI. CDR3 size: 16 residues. Deletions cut 5 bases from V and 3 bases from J, with 14 bases between. The DNA for the CDR3 is TGCGCCAGCAGTTTGCCTGGGGGTGACTATAATTCACCCCTCCACTTT. Amino acid sequence: CASSLPGGDYNSPLHF.

This chain uses TRBV7-3 with TRBJ1-1; no clear D gene. V lost 4 bases to trimming and J lost 1 base, with 7 bases between them. This CDR3 has 13 amino acids. Per the germline V gene, CDR1 is SGHTA and CDR2 is FQGTGA. CDR3 in DNA: TGTGCCAGCAGCTGGTCCGGGAACACTGAAGCTTTCTTT. It specifies CASSWSGNTEAFF.

CDR3 nucleotide sequence: TGTGCCAGCAGTGCTCAATCAGGGTCTCTCACCGGGGAGCTGTTTTTT. Translated, it gives CASSAQSGSLTGELFF. The chain links TRBV25-1 to TRBJ2-2; tentative D call: TRBD1 (5 bases). Per germline, CDR1 MGHDK and CDR2 SYGVNS. The V end was cut by 4 bases, the J end by 4 bases, with 16 bases between. This CDR3 has 16 residues. The whole variable domain, remainder taken from reference TRBV25-1 and TRBJ2-2, is EADIYQTPRYLVIGTGKKITLECSQTMGHDKMYWYQQDPGMELHLIHYSYGVNSTEKGDLSSESTVSRIRTEHFPLTLESARPSHTSQYLCASSAQSGSLTGELFFGEGSRLTVL.

Only one count was recorded for this clone. CDR3 amino acids: CASSVGGGYSYNEQFF. In DNA form, the CDR3 reads TGTGCCAGCAGCGTAGGGGGAGGATACTCCTACAATGAGCAGTTCTTC. This chain connects TRBV9 to TRBJ2-1, with D perhaps TRBD2 (6 bases). This CDR3 is built from 16 residues. Trimming removed 0 bases from V and 0 bases from J, with 10 bases in between. Germline-derived CDR1 and CDR2 are SGDLS and YYNGEE.

This clone was counted between two and nine times. The chain links TRBV28 to TRBJ1-1; 8 nucleotides line up with TRBD1. V gave up 6 bases and J gave up 10 bases; unmatched junction bases: 13. The CDR3 is made up of 14 amino acids. CDR1 and CDR2 (germline): MDHEN, SYDVKM. In DNA form, the CDR3 reads TGTGCCAGCAGCAGATCCTCAGGGGGCGCGGTAGCTTTCTTT. It codes for CASSRSSGGAVAFF.

V gene TRBV7-9 combines with J gene TRBJ1-2; D ambiguous. Trimming shortened V by 5 bases and J by 4 bases, and 8 bases separated the two germline ends. The CDR3 extends over 12 amino acids. The germline V gene has CDR1 SEHNR and CDR2 FQNEAQ (reference sequence). The CDR3 nucleotides read TGTGCCAGCAGCCAACAAGGCTATGGCTACACCTTC. It specifies CASSQQGYGYTF.

As to this clone: The same CDR3 is also encoded by other DNA sequences in this sample. V is TRBV7-2 and J is TRBJ1-2; D is unresolved. Trimming left V 5 bases short and J 2 bases short, with 9 bases between. Germline CDR1 is SGHTA and CDR2 is FQGNSA. The CDR3 loop spans 13 amino acids. The CDR3 DNA reads as TGTGCCAGCAGCCCTGCAAGGAACTATGGCTACACCTTC. Amino acids: CASSPARNYGYTF.

This clone appeared a few times. V is TRBV29-1 and J is TRBJ2-2; D uncertain. This CDR3 contains 13 residues. Germline V gene data show CDR1 as SQVTM and CDR2 as ANQGSEA. Trimming took off 1 base at V and 7 bases at J, with 10 bases between the two ends. The CDR3 sequence is CSVEAAVGGELFF. CDR3 nucleotide sequence: TGCAGCGTTGAAGCGGCTGTGGGCGGGGAGCTGTTTTTT.

CDR3 in DNA: TGTGCCAGCAGCTTGTGGACAACTAATTATAATTCACCCCTCCACTTT. Its translation: CASSLWTTNYNSPLHF. The gene calls are TRBV5-4 and TRBJ1-6, with a tentative D call TRBD1 (5 bases). Trimming left V 1 base short and J 4 bases short, with 12 bases between. CDR1 and CDR2 (germline): SGHNT, YYREEE (reference sequence). This CDR3 has 16 residues.

CDR3: CASAGTGDQPQHF. DNA for the CDR3: TGTGCCAGTGCCGGGACAGGGGATCAGCCCCAGCATTTT. The chain couples TRBV19 to TRBJ1-5, with 10 nucleotides matching TRBD1. Per germline, CDR1 LNHDA and CDR2 SQIVND (reference sequence). V dropped 8 bases and J dropped 5; count of bases not matched to a gene: 3. The length of the CDR3 is 13 residues.

J is TRBJ2-1 and V is TRBV11-2, with 12 bases fitting TRBD2. CDR3 length equals 16 residues. Germline V lookup: CDR1 SGHAT, CDR2 FQNNGV. V dropped 5 bases and J dropped 10; count of bases not matched to a gene: 12. CDR3 DNA sequence: TGTGCCAGCAGCGGCCGACTAGCGGGAGAACCGGGGGAGCAGTTCTTC. This gives the protein CASSGRLAGEPGEQFF. The full variable domain, rest sourced from reference TRBV11-2 and TRBJ2-1, is EAGVAQSPRYKIIEKRQSVAFWCNPISGHATLYWYQQILGQGPKLLIQFQNNGVVDDSQLPKDRFSAERLKGVDSTLKIQPAKLEDSAVYLCASSGRLAGEPGEQFFGPGTRLTVL.

V gene TRBV5-8 combines with J gene TRBJ2-7; no clear D. The CDR3 loop spans 12 amino acids. Germline loops: CDR1 SGHTS, CDR2 YDEGEE. The V gene lost 5 bases and the J gene lost 0 bases, with 6 bases spanning the gap. The CDR3 region is CASRRYSYEQYF. DNA for the CDR3: TGTGCCAGCAGACGTTACTCCTACGAGCAGTACTTC.

The chain uses TRBV30 and TRBJ1-4; possible D gene TRBD1, 5 bases. The CDR3 contains 15 residues. V lost 2 bases, J lost 7 bases, and 17 bases lay in between. The germline gives CDR1 GTSNPN, CDR2 SVGIG (reference sequence). CDR3 sequence: CAWSRQLGTAEKLFF. The CDR3 region has the DNA TGTGCCTGGAGTCGCCAGCTCGGGACTGCTGAAAAACTGTTTTTT. Together with reference TRBV30 and TRBJ1-4, the CDR3 gives the full variable domain: SQTIHQWPATLVQPVGSPLSLECTVEGTSNPNLYWYRQAAGRGLQLLFYSVGIGQISSEVPQNLSASRPQDRQFILSSKKLLLSDSGFYLCAWSRQLGTAEKLFFGSGTQLSVL.

This clone turned up a few times. The chain carries TRBV2 and TRBJ2-3; D possibly corresponds to TRBD2 (7 bases). The CDR3 has 17 residues. Trimming shortened V by 3 bases and J by 0 bases, and 16 bases separated the two germline ends. CDR1 and CDR2 from the germline V gene are SNHLY and FYNNEI. The CDR3 sequence: CASSERGQRPSTDTQYF. CDR3 DNA sequence: TGTGCCAGCAGTGAGCGGGGGCAGCGCCCGAGCACAGATACGCAGTATTTT.